This passage covers 11 T cell receptor beta chains from one sample sequenced in a study of T cells in Graves' hyperthyroidism and ophthalmopathy. Amplification yielded TCR beta CDR3 regions, with RNA transcripts as the source. HTBI primers drove first-round RT-PCR of the TCR CDR3. TCRdb passed the multiplex PCR reads through MiXCR, listing each CDR3 protein once. The data show around 540,000 distinct CDR3 sequences, about 16% seen once. Sample: blood. The receptors were gathered from a woman aged 25 to 39 with Graves' ophthalmopathy.

There are many counts of this clonotype. The chain is built from TRBV5-5 and TRBJ2-7; D is ambiguous. The V end lost 0 bases, the J end lost 2 bases, and 12 bases lay between the germline ends. The CDR3 totals 15 residues. CDR1 and CDR2 from the germline V gene are SGHKS and YYEKEE (reference sequence). The CDR3, as DNA: TGTGCCAGCAGCTTGGGGCAGCAGCTACCCTACGAGCAGTACTTC. Protein product: CASSLGQQLPYEQYF.

The genes are TRBV4-1 and TRBJ1-6, with D possibly being TRBD1 (6 bases). CDR3 size: 15 residues. Germline V gives CDR1 MGHRA, CDR2 YSYEKL. V lost 1 base, J lost 10 bases, and 14 bases lay in between. The CDR3 DNA is TGCGCCAGCAGCCAAGCCCTCCGACAGGCATCACCCCTCCACTTT. Its protein is CASSQALRQASPLHF.

Comment on this clonotype: A much larger clone lies a single base off, so this may be a read error. The chain carries TRBV19 and TRBJ1-1; D remains ambiguous. The CDR3 covers 11 residues. Germline CDR1 reads LNHDA; CDR2 reads SQIVND (reference sequence). This CDR3 reads CASNENTEALF. CDR3 nucleotide sequence: TGTGCCAGTAACGAGAACACTGAAGCTCTCTTT.

At least ten counts were recorded for this clonotype. CDR3 residues: CAWSPSHEQYF. The CDR3 DNA follows: TGTGCCTGGAGTCCCAGCCACGAGCAGTACTTC. V and J are TRBV30 and TRBJ2-7, with D unresolved. The CDR3 runs 11 residues. Trimming took off 2 bases at V and 5 bases at J, with 7 bases between the two ends. Per germline, CDR1 GTSNPN and CDR2 SVGIG (reference sequence).

This clonotype was seen ten or more times. V and J are TRBV6-1 and TRBJ2-7; no reliable D call. Trimming shortened V by 3 bases and J by 1 base, and 13 bases separated the two germline ends. The CDR3 consists of 15 residues. Germline assignment: CDR1 MNHNS and CDR2 SASEGT. The CDR3 sequence is CASSDLDGISYEQYF. DNA of the CDR3: TGTGCCAGCAGTGACCTTGACGGAATATCCTACGAGCAGTACTTC.

This clonotype was observed once. The rearrangement uses TRBV4-1 and TRBJ2-4, with D maybe TRBD1 (5 bases). The germline V gene has CDR1 MGHRA and CDR2 YSYEKL. V shed 1 base and J shed 3 bases, with 10 bases lying between them. The CDR3 sequence is 15 residues long. CDR3 sequence: CASSQGGRGKNIQYF. The CDR3, as DNA: TGCGCCAGCAGCCAAGGGGGTAGGGGCAAAAACATTCAGTACTTC.

The genes are TRBV7-3 and TRBJ2-7, with 11 bases fitting TRBD2. With V trimmed by 5 bases and J by 6 bases, 12 bases remained unmatched. The germline gives CDR1 SGHTA, CDR2 FQGTGA. CDR3 length: 16 amino acids. The CDR3 DNA sequence: TGTGCCAGCAGCCACAGTCGACTAGCGGGATCCCTCGAGCAGTACTTC. As protein: CASSHSRLAGSLEQYF.

This clonotype was recorded a few times. The rearrangement uses TRBV7-8 and TRBJ2-5; 7 positions match TRBD1. The CDR3 has 13 residues. The germline V gene has CDR1 SGHVS and CDR2 FQNEAQ. Losses at the gene ends were 10 bases for V and 0 bases for J; bases not matched to a gene: 5. CDR3 protein: CATTTGYQETQYF. The DNA for the CDR3 is TGTGCCACCACGACAGGGTACCAAGAGACCCAGTACTTC.

This clonotype has at least ten counts. The rearrangement joins TRBV11-2 to TRBJ2-3; D possibly corresponds to TRBD2 (6 bases). Between the trimmed V and J ends, which lost 5 bases and 6 bases, there was a span of 15 bases. CDR3 length equals 14 residues. The germline CDR1 and CDR2 sequences are SGHAT and FQNNGV. CDR3 residues: CASSPGTGGDTQYF. CDR3 nucleotides: TGTGCCAGCAGCCCCGGGACTGGGGGGGATACGCAGTATTTT.

This clonotype was observed many times. This sequence joins TRBV28 and TRBJ1-5; D perhaps matches TRBD1 (6 bases). The CDR3 totals 16 residues. Trimming removed 2 bases from V and 2 bases from J, with 13 bases in between. Germline loops: CDR1 MDHEN, CDR2 SYDVKM. The CDR3 region has the DNA TGTGCCAGCAGTTTAATTAAGGCAGGGGGCAATCAGCCCCAGCATTTT. This encodes CASSLIKAGGNQPQHF.

As for this clonotype: This may come from a read error, since a much larger clone is one base off. This sequence joins TRBV12-3 or TRBV12-4 and TRBJ2-5; D call uncertain. V shed 6 bases and J shed 5 bases, with 7 bases lying between them. The CDR3 is made up of 11 amino acids. For the CDR3, the DNA is TGTGCCAGCAGATCCACGGAGACCCAGTACTTC. It yields the protein CASRSTETQYF.